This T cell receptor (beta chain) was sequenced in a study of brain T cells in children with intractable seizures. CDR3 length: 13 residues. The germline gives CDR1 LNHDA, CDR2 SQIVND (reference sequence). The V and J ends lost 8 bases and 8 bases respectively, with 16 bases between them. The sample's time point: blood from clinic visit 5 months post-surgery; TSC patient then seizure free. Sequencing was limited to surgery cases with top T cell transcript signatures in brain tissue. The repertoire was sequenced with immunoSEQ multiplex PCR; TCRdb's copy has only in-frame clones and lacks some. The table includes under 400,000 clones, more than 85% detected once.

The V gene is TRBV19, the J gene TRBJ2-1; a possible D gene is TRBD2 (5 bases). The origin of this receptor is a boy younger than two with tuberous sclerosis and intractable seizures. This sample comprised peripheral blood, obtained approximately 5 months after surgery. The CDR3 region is CASFSGVCDEQFF. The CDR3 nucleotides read TGTGCCAGTTTCTCCGGGGTATGTGATGAGCAGTTCTTC.